The clone carrying this TCR beta chain occurred a few times. No antigen is known for it. This record belongs to a study of cytomegalovirus exposure and HLA in healthy donors. Assay used: immunoSEQ multiplex PCR; TCRdb lists only in-frame clones, some missing. The sample carries about 95,000 clones, less than 85% recorded once. Per the germline V gene, CDR1 is SGHRS and CDR2 is YFSETQ. The CDR3 is 14 amino acids. V was shortened by 0 bases and J by 5 bases, with 11 bases between the two germline ends. The donors were in the 120-subject validation cohort, distinct from the approximately 700-subject first cohort. Whole-study findings and limits: Overall, about 160 TCR beta chains were annotated as cytomegalovirus-associated. TCR sequences were mostly rare, though some public TCRs occurred in many donors.

The sequence was obtained from a man aged 18 to 30 in good health and CMV-seropositive. The sequencing input was PBMCs. The rearrangement uses TRBV5-1 and TRBJ1-1; unclear D gene. The CDR3, as DNA: TGCGCCAGCAGCTTGGCCAGCGGGGAAACTGAAGCTTTCTTT. Translating it yields CASSLASGETEAFF.